This T cell receptor beta chain was sequenced in a study of shared clonotypes between healthy human individuals. Findings and caveats of the study: Clonotypes not shared had lower generation probabilities than those common to all four donors. Some naive CD4 clonotypes, roughly 4.7%, turned up in common across several donors.

Splitting of CD4+ cells produced CD45RA+ naive and CD45RA-negative memory subsets. The germline V gene has CDR1 LGHNA and CDR2 YSLEER. Trimming removed 3 bases from V and 6 bases from J; junction bases left unmatched: 1. CDR3 length: 13 amino acids. With respect to this clone: Its specificity is not known.

The protocol was immunoSEQ multiplex PCR, while the TCRdb copy is restricted to in-frame clones and leaves out a portion. The sample has fewer than 400,000 clones, less than 85% seen once. The J gene is TRBJ2-3, the V gene TRBV4-3; TRBD2 matches at 9 bases. Sequencing was carried out using memory CD4+ T cells sorted from blood. Noted subset: CD45RA-negative fraction. The clonotype originates from a man between 25 and 39 years old in good health. The CDR3 DNA is TGCGCCAGCAGCCATGCGGGAGGGGATACGCAGTATTTT. Protein sequence: CASSHAGGDTQYF.